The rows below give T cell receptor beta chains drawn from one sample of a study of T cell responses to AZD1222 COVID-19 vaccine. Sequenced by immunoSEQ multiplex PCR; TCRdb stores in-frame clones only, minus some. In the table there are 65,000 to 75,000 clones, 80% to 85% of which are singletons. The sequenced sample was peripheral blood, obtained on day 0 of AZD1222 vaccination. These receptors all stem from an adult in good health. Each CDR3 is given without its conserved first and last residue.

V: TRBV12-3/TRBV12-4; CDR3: ASRNSGEETQY
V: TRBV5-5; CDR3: ASSLTDRAGNSPLH
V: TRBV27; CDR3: ASSLQGKDQPQH
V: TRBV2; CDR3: ASSTRGGITDTQY
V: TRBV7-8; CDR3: ASSRGGISYNEQF
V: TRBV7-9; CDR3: ASSPDGQPQH
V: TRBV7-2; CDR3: ASSLGLRQLYGYT
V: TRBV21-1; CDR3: ASSKGGETSGSYLHNEQF
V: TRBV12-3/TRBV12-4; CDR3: ASSFWGSTEAF
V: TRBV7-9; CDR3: ASSPILLGGTEAF
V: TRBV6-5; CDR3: ASSYSTGASGYT
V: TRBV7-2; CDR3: ASSLETRIPLH
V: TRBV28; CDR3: ASSVGGETQY